The 25 T cell receptor beta chains listed next were all sequenced from one sample in a study of blood T cell repertoires in COVID-19. TCRdb keeps only in-frame clones here, not all; method: immunoSEQ multiplex PCR. The sample lists under 250,000 clones; 70% to 90% were seen once. Sequencing was carried out using peripheral blood. These receptors were taken from a man younger than 35 with active or convalescent COVID-19.

The chain carries TRBV24-1 and TRBJ2-3; maybe TRBD2 (6 bases). Germline CDR1 reads KGHDR; CDR2 reads SFDVKD. The CDR3 is 17 amino acids. V was pared by 3 bases and J by 2 bases, with 17 bases between. The CDR3 region is CATSDPGEAPTTDTQYF. DNA of the CDR3: TGTGCCACCAGTGATCCGGGGGAGGCCCCTACCACAGATACGCAGTATTTT.

As for this clone: This CDR3 is also generated by other DNA sequences in the sample. The V gene is TRBV5-1, the J gene TRBJ1-2; D ambiguous. The V end lost 0 bases, the J end lost 2 bases, and 5 bases lay between the germline ends. The CDR3 totals 13 residues. Germline V lookup: CDR1 SGHRS, CDR2 YFSETQ. The CDR3 DNA sequence: TGCGCCAGCAGCTTGGACAGAAACTATGGCTACACCTTC. Its translation is CASSLDRNYGYTF. Full variable domain (outside the CDR3, taken from reference TRBV5-1 and TRBJ1-2): KAGVTQTPRYLIKTRGQQVTLSCSPISGHRSVSWYQQTPGQGLQFLFEYFSETQRNKGNFPGRFSGRQFSNSRSEMNVSTLELGDSALYLCASSLDRNYGYTFGSGTRLTVV.

CDR3 sequence (DNA): TGTGCCAGCAGCTTGAGGAAGGCAAATTCACCCCTCCACTTT. It is translated as CASSLRKANSPLHF. The J gene is TRBJ1-6, the V gene TRBV7-2, with unresolved D. The germline V gene has CDR1 SGHTA and CDR2 FQGNSA. V gave up 3 bases and J gave up 7 bases, with 10 bases separating them. This CDR3 region has 14 residues.

The chain recombines TRBV7-6 with TRBJ2-3; the match to TRBD2 covers 7 bases. J was trimmed by 2 bases and V by 5 bases; bases with no gene match: 13. Germline V CDR1 and CDR2: SGHVS, FNYEAQ. This CDR3 is built from 17 residues. The CDR3 nucleotides are TGTGCCAGCAGCCACTGGGGGGGGGACTCCCCCACAGATACGCAGTATTTT. As protein: CASSHWGGDSPTDTQYF.

To note about this clone: The sample carries other DNA sequences with the same CDR3. The chain links TRBV9 to TRBJ1-1, with a weak D call TRBD1 (5 bases). The CDR3 covers 13 residues. Germline CDR1 is SGDLS and CDR2 is YYNGEE. V gave up 2 bases and J gave up 5 bases, with 10 bases separating them. Here the CDR3 DNA reads TGTGCCAGCAGCGTCGCAGGGAATACTGAAGCTTTCTTT. This sequence encodes CASSVAGNTEAFF.

The rearrangement uses TRBV11-2 and TRBJ2-1, with D perhaps matching TRBD2 (6 bases). The CDR3 totals 15 residues. The V gene lost 5 bases and the J gene lost 3 bases, with 14 bases spanning the gap. Germline CDR1 reads SGHAT; CDR2 reads FQNNGV. The CDR3 DNA is TGTGCCAGCAGCCCCTCTAGCGCATACTACAATGAGCAGTTCTTC. This gives the protein CASSPSSAYYNEQFF.

The J gene is TRBJ2-7, the V gene TRBV5-4; perhaps TRBD1 as D (5 bases). Trimming pared 0 bases from V and 2 bases from J, leaving 15 bases between. The CDR3 contains 16 residues. Germline V CDR1 and CDR2: SGHNT, YYREEE (reference sequence). The CDR3 sequence: CASSLGGRATPYEQYF. Written as DNA, the CDR3 is TGTGCCAGCAGCTTGGGCGGCAGGGCCACGCCCTACGAGCAGTACTTC.

The J gene is TRBJ1-1, the V gene TRBV5-1; D gene ambiguous. V was pared by 1 base and J by 2 bases, with 6 bases between. The CDR3 contains 13 residues. Germline assignment: CDR1 SGHRS and CDR2 YFSETQ. CDR3 in amino acids: CASSLQDNTEAFF. CDR3 bases: TGCGCCAGCAGCTTGCAGGATAACACTGAAGCTTTCTTT.

J is TRBJ1-2 and V is TRBV10-3; 8 bases fit TRBD1. CDR1 is ENHRY, CDR2 SYGVKD, per germline. After removal of 0 bases from V and 8 bases from J, the junction contained 8 bases not matched to a gene. The CDR3 has 15 residues. The CDR3: CAISESGQERGGYTF. The CDR3 DNA follows: TGTGCCATCAGTGAGTCGGGACAGGAGAGGGGCGGCTACACCTTC.

The sample holds one count of this clone. CDR3 protein: CASSQDRGTEAFF. The CDR3 coding sequence is TGCGCCAGCAGCCAAGATAGGGGCACTGAAGCTTTCTTT. This chain connects TRBV4-1 to TRBJ1-1, with a possible D match to TRBD1 (5 bases). This CDR3 has 13 amino acids. The ends were cut back, 0 bases at V and 4 bases at J, with 6 bases in the middle. The germline gives CDR1 MGHRA, CDR2 YSYEKL.

In this sample, this clone turned up a few times. The J gene is TRBJ1-6, the V gene TRBV9, with 9 bases aligning to TRBD1. Trimming cost V 0 bases and J 8 bases; bases outside gene matches: 3. The V gene's germline CDR1 is SGDLS and CDR2 YYNGEE. The CDR3 length is 15 residues. CDR3 DNA sequence: TGTGCCAGCAGCGTAGTAGGGACAGGGTATTCACCCCTCCACTTT. This encodes CASSVVGTGYSPLHF.

V and J are TRBV6-6 and TRBJ2-2; 8 nucleotides match TRBD2. The V segment lost 7 bases and the J segment 7 bases; nucleotides outside the gene matches: 8. This CDR3 is built from 14 residues. CDR1 MNHNY and CDR2 SVGAGI come from the germline V gene (reference sequence). The CDR3 DNA follows: TGTGCCAGCATTGGTAGCGGGGCTATCGGGGAGCTGTTTTTT. Protein product: CASIGSGAIGELFF.

The rearrangement uses TRBV7-2 and TRBJ2-1; 11 bases are shared with TRBD2. The ends lost 5 bases at V and 8 bases at J; junction bases unmatched: 8. Germline values: CDR1 SGHTA, CDR2 FQGNSA. This CDR3 is built from 15 residues. The CDR3 loop is CASSISGRGTDEQFF. CDR3 coding DNA: TGTGCCAGCAGCATTAGCGGGAGGGGGACGGATGAGCAGTTCTTC. Filled out from reference TRBV7-2 and TRBJ2-1, the complete variable domain reads GAGVSQSPSNKVTEKGKDVELRCDPISGHTALYWYRQSLGQGLEFLIYFQGNSAPDKSGLPSDRFSAERTGGSVSTLTIQRTQQEDSAVYLCASSISGRGTDEQFFGPGTRLTVL.

This chain links TRBV29-1 with TRBJ1-1; D may be TRBD1 (5 bases). Germline V gene sequence: CDR1 SQVTM, CDR2 ANQGSEA. Trimming took off 6 bases at V and 2 bases at J, with 10 bases between the two ends. This CDR3 contains 12 residues. As DNA, the CDR3 is TGCAGCGTCGGAGGGGCTAACACTGAAGCTTTCTTT. Translated: CSVGGANTEAFF.

The rearrangement links TRBV7-2 to TRBJ1-2; 9 bases fit TRBD1. The germline CDR1 and CDR2 sequences are SGHTA and FQGNSA. V lost 3 bases and J lost 3; bases outside the gene matches: 5. The CDR3 extends over 15 amino acids. CDR3 loop: CASSFVRTGDYGYTF. CDR3 DNA sequence: TGTGCCAGCAGCTTCGTGCGGACAGGGGACTATGGCTACACCTTC. The full variable domain, its missing parts supplied by reference TRBV7-2 and TRBJ1-2, is GAGVSQSPSNKVTEKGKDVELRCDPISGHTALYWYRQSLGQGLEFLIYFQGNSAPDKSGLPSDRFSAERTGGSVSTLTIQRTQQEDSAVYLCASSFVRTGDYGYTFGSGTRLTVV.

This chain uses TRBV15 with TRBJ2-5; TRBD2 matches at 7 bases. Germline values: CDR1 LNHNV, CDR2 YYDKDF (reference sequence). The junction had 4 bases not matched to a gene; V was cut back by 1 base and J by 5 bases. This CDR3 is built from 14 residues. The CDR3 nucleotides read TGTGCCACCAGCAGAGGGGGGGGGTTTGAGACCCAGTACTTC. Translating it yields CATSRGGGFETQYF.

The chain links TRBV11-2 to TRBJ2-3; 12 nucleotides agree with TRBD2. Germline CDR1 SGHAT, CDR2 FQNNGV. The J segment lost 2 bases and the V segment lost 4 bases, leaving 7 bases of the junction unmatched. This CDR3 has 17 residues. CDR3 in amino acids: CASSSWTSGDPTDTQYF. The DNA for the CDR3 is TGTGCCAGCAGCTCATGGACTAGCGGGGACCCCACAGATACGCAGTATTTT.

The chain couples TRBV20-1 to TRBJ2-1; possibly TRBD2 for D (5 bases). The CDR3 has 16 amino acids. CDR1 DFQATT and CDR2 SNEGSKA come from the germline V gene (reference sequence). Trimming shortened V by 3 bases and J by 3 bases, and 18 bases separated the two germline ends. CDR3 amino acids: CSASPTDYGFYNEQFF. As DNA, the CDR3 is TGCAGTGCTAGTCCTACCGACTATGGATTCTACAATGAGCAGTTCTTC.

The chain is built from TRBV2 and TRBJ1-2; 10 bases agree with TRBD1. With V trimmed by 6 bases and J by 3 bases, 10 bases remained unmatched. The CDR3 consists of 16 residues. The germline gives CDR1 SNHLY, CDR2 FYNNEI. The CDR3 DNA reads as TGTGCCAGCAGCGCCCGAGCGGACAGGGGGTACTATGGCTACACCTTC. This gives the protein CASSARADRGYYGYTF.

The J gene is TRBJ2-1, the V gene TRBV15, with D possibly being TRBD1 (6 bases). Germline V gene sequence: CDR1 LNHNV, CDR2 YYDKDF (reference sequence). V lost 1 base to trimming and J lost 13 bases, with 26 bases between them. CDR3 length: 17 residues. CDR3: CATSRATGRSKYPLQFF. The CDR3 DNA follows: TGTGCCACCAGCAGAGCCACAGGGCGTAGCAAATACCCCCTTCAGTTCTTC.

V gene TRBV19 combines with J gene TRBJ1-5, with D possibly being TRBD1 (5 bases). CDR3 length equals 14 residues. With 7 bases removed from V and 6 bases from J, the gap between germline ends came to 16 bases. Germline CDR1 LNHDA, CDR2 SQIVND (reference sequence). In DNA form, the CDR3 reads TGTGCCAGTACCCTCCGGGGGTTGGGTCAGCCCCAGCATTTT. Translated: CASTLRGLGQPQHF.

The chain has TRBV5-1 and TRBJ2-7; the match to TRBD1 covers 7 bases. The germline V gene has CDR1 SGHRS and CDR2 YFSETQ. This CDR3 is built from 12 residues. J was trimmed by 5 bases and V by 3 bases; bases with no gene match: 2. The CDR3 DNA follows: TGCGCCAGCAGCTACACAGGGGACGAGCAGTACTTC. It is translated as CASSYTGDEQYF.

The CDR3 spells CASSSTQGSYEQYF. CDR3 nucleotides: TGTGCCAGCAGTTCAACCCAGGGGTCCTACGAGCAGTACTTC. The J gene is TRBJ2-7, the V gene TRBV6-5, with D possibly matching TRBD1 (6 bases). V shed 4 bases and J shed 1 base, with 11 bases lying between them. Germline CDR1 and CDR2: MNHEY and SVGAGI. This CDR3 region has 14 residues.

The chain has TRBV2 and TRBJ1-6, with D tentatively TRBD1 (5 bases). The V gene's germline CDR1 is SNHLY and CDR2 FYNNEI. The CDR3 sequence is 16 residues long. Trimming removed 5 bases from V and 5 bases from J, with 16 bases in between. The CDR3 coding sequence is TGTGCCAGCAGTCCAAATGGACATTTTAATAATTCACCCCTCCACTTT. Amino acid sequence: CASSPNGHFNNSPLHF.

On this clone: The germline gene is not matched at one end of the junction; a read error may be the cause. V usage is TRBV19 and J usage is TRBJ1-5; D possibly corresponds to TRBD1 (6 bases). Germline V CDR1 and CDR2: LNHDA, SQIVND (reference sequence). This CDR3 comprises 14 residues. This CDR3 is CASRIGQSNQPQHF. CDR3 in DNA: TGTGCCAGTAGGATAGGACAGAGCAATCAGCCCCAGCATTTT.